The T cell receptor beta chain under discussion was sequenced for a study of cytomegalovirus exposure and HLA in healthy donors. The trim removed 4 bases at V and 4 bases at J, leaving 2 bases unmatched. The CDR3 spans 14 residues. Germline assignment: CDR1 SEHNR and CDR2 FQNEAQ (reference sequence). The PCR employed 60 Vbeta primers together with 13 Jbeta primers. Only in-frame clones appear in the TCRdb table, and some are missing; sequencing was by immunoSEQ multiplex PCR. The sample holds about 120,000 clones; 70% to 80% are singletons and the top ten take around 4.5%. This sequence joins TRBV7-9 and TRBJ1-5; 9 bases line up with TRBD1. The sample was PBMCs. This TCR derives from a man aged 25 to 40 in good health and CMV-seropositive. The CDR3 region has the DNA TGTGCCAGCAGCTCCGGACAGGGGAATCAGCCCCAGCATTTT. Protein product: CASSSGQGNQPQHF.